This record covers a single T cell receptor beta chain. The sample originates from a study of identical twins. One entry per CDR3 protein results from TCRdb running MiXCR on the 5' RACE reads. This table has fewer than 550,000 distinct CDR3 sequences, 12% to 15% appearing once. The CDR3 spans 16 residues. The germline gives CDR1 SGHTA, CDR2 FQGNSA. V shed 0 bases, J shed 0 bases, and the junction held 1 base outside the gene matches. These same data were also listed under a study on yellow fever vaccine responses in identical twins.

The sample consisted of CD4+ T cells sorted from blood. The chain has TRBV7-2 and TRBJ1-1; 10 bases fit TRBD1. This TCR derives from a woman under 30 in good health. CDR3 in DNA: TGTGCCAGCAGCTTAGCGGGACAGGGGTTGAACACTGAAGCTTTCTTT. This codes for CASSLAGQGLNTEAFF.